This TCR beta chain appears in the sequencing data of a study of beta chain features in type 1 diabetes. Germline CDR1 ENHRY, CDR2 SYGVKD. V shed 5 bases and J 10 bases; nucleotides not matched to a gene: 9. This CDR3 region has 15 residues. The investigators reverse transcribed all of the isolated RNA, so they sequenced expressed TCRB transcripts. Mean read depth for naive, central memory and regulatory T cell samples was around 3.5 million reads. Assay: immunoSEQ multiplex PCR; the TCRdb copy retains only in-frame clones and omits some. Of hundreds of thousands of clones in the sample, around 7.6% were seen once. A sort by CD45RO/CCR7/CD25/CD127/CD95/CD27 yielded CD4+ naive, central memory, regulatory and stem cell-like memory cells.

The V and J genes are TRBV10-3 and TRBJ2-1; TRBD2 matches 12 bases. The clonotype comes from a woman younger than 35 in good health. Sequencing was performed on central memory CD4+ T cells from blood. CDR3 DNA: TGTGCCATCAGTCACAAACTAGCGGGAGGACGCGAGCAGTTCTTC. Translated: CAISHKLAGGREQFF.